These 8 T cell receptor beta chains were sequenced from one sample in a study of cytomegalovirus exposure and HLA in healthy donors. 60 Vbeta and 13 Jbeta primers were used in PCR. Sequenced by immunoSEQ multiplex PCR; TCRdb stores in-frame clones only, minus some. The sample lists roughly 180,000 clones, roughly 80% occurring once. Sequenced material: PBMCs. These receptors all stem from a young man in good health and CMV-seronegative.

J is TRBJ2-1 and V is TRBV7-9; 7 positions agree with TRBD2. V trimming: 7 bases; J trimming: 6 bases; junction bases outside the gene matches: 12. The CDR3 runs to 15 residues. CDR1 is SEHNR, CDR2 FQNEAQ, per germline (reference sequence). CDR3 amino acids: CASNGSSGLRNEQFF. CDR3 coding DNA: TGTGCCAGCAACGGCAGTAGCGGGCTTCGCAATGAGCAGTTCTTC. The complete variable domain, with remaining parts taken from reference TRBV7-9 and TRBJ2-1, reads DTGVSQNPRHKITKRGQNVTFRCDPISEHNRLYWYRQTLGQGPEFLTYFQNEAQLEKSRLLSDRFSAERPKGSFSTLEIQRTEQGDSAMYLCASNGSSGLRNEQFFGPGTRLTVL.

The chain couples TRBV9 to TRBJ2-2; TRBD2 matches at 7 bases. The CDR3 totals 15 residues. Per the germline V gene, CDR1 is SGDLS and CDR2 is YYNGEE. The trim removed 3 bases at V and 7 bases at J, leaving 9 bases unmatched. As DNA, the CDR3 is TGTGCCAGCAGCGCCACCCCCCCGGGGGGCGGGGAGCTGTTTTTT. It codes for CASSATPPGGGELFF.

The chain uses TRBV7-9 and TRBJ2-1; D is undetermined. V was shortened by 6 bases and J by 4 bases, with 7 bases between the two germline ends. The CDR3 spans 12 residues. Germline CDR1 is SEHNR and CDR2 is FQNEAQ (reference sequence). CDR3 in amino acids: CASSRMYNEQFF. The DNA for the CDR3 is TGTGCCAGCAGTCGTATGTACAATGAGCAGTTCTTC.

The chain has TRBV18 and TRBJ2-3, with 8 nucleotides matching TRBD1. Germline V gives CDR1 KGHSH, CDR2 LQKENI. There are 16 residues in the CDR3. V shed 2 bases and J 5 bases; nucleotides not matched to a gene: 9. The CDR3 bases are TGTGCCAGCTCACCAAGGTCAGGGGGCCCAGTAGATACGCAGTATTTT. Encoded protein: CASSPRSGGPVDTQYF.

The V gene is TRBV5-1, the J gene TRBJ2-7; 9 nucleotides agree with TRBD1. CDR1 is SGHRS and CDR2 is YFSETQ in the germline V gene. This CDR3 comprises 14 residues. J gave up 6 bases and V 0 bases, and 4 bases lay outside the gene matches. CDR3 nucleotide sequence: TGCGCCAGCAGCTTGGGGGACAGGGCCGGCGAGCAGTACTTC. It specifies CASSLGDRAGEQYF.

The DNA of the CDR3 is TGTGCCAGCAGTGGATCAGGACTAACGGGTTCCTATGGCTACACCTTC. Translation: CASSGSGLTGSYGYTF. This rearrangement joins TRBV28 to TRBJ1-2; D is ambiguous. This CDR3 region has 16 residues. Trimming took 5 bases from V and 4 from J, leaving 20 bases between them. The V gene's germline CDR1 is MDHEN and CDR2 SYDVKM.

This clone was found once. V and J are TRBV7-9 and TRBJ2-1; TRBD2 matches at 11 bases. V trimming: 6 bases; J trimming: 10 bases; junction bases outside the gene matches: 8. The CDR3 is 14 amino acids. Looked up from germline, CDR1 is SEHNR and CDR2 is FQNEAQ (reference sequence). CDR3 region: CASSLVLAGEEQFF. Here the CDR3 DNA reads TGTGCCAGCAGTTTGGTACTAGCGGGAGAAGAGCAGTTCTTC.

With respect to this clone: This sample also contains other DNA sequences that code for the same CDR3. The V and J genes are TRBV6-6 and TRBJ1-6; D remains unclear. The V end lost 4 bases, the J end lost 6 bases, and 13 bases lay between the germline ends. The CDR3 is made up of 15 amino acids. Per germline, CDR1 MNHNY and CDR2 SVGAGI (reference sequence). CDR3 region: CASSFDSRINSPLHF. For the CDR3, the DNA is TGTGCCAGCAGTTTCGACTCGAGGATTAATTCACCCCTCCACTTT.